Presented here are 11 T cell receptor beta chains from one specimen sequenced in a study of vaccination effects on CD4 cells after COVID-19. The table came from immunoSEQ multiplex PCR; TCRdb's copy has only in-frame clones and leaves some out. The table has about 73,000 clones, roughly 79% seen once. Their cognate antigens are unknown. Ahead of sequencing, the ViraFEST assay grew antigen-specific CD4+ T cells using viral peptide pools. After around 10 days in culture, the CD4+ T cells were isolated. The vaccine recipients had no prior SARS-CoV-2 infection, with negative nucleocapsid antibodies. The starting material was CD4+ T cells from PBMCs cultured with HCoV-NL63 spike peptides, obtained before COVID-19 vaccination. The receptor source for this set is a human donor who received a COVID-19 vaccine.

This clone has only a few counts. This sequence joins TRBV5-1 and TRBJ1-5, with D maybe TRBD1 (5 bases). This CDR3 has 13 amino acids. Deletions cut 6 bases from V and 1 base from J, with 8 bases between. Germline-derived CDR1 and CDR2 are SGHRS and YFSETQ. The DNA of the CDR3 is TGCGCCAGCAACGCAGGGAGCAATCAGCCCCAGCATTTT. Residues: CASNAGSNQPQHF.

This clone has a single count. This chain connects TRBV7-9 to TRBJ1-2; D is ambiguous. This CDR3 spans 14 amino acids. Trimming cost V 1 base and J 4 bases, with 10 bases left between them. From germline, CDR1 is SEHNR and CDR2 FQNEAQ (reference sequence). Written as DNA, the CDR3 is TGTGCCAGCAGCTTAGACCCAGTAGTCTATGGCTACACCTTC. It is translated as CASSLDPVVYGYTF.

The chain uses TRBV5-1 and TRBJ1-2, with D possibly matching TRBD1 (5 bases). The CDR3 is 13 residues long. V lost 3 bases to trimming and J lost 2 bases, with 8 bases between them. Germline V gene sequence: CDR1 SGHRS, CDR2 YFSETQ. This CDR3 reads CASSWDGNYGYTF. The CDR3 bases are TGCGCCAGCAGCTGGGACGGGAACTATGGCTACACCTTC.

The V call is TRBV7-2, the J call TRBJ1-2, with D possibly TRBD1 on 5 matching bases. The CDR3 is 15 amino acids. V was cut by 1 base and J by 5 bases, with 14 bases left in between. From germline, CDR1 is SGHTA and CDR2 FQGNSA. CDR3 protein: CASSLGRGAWYGYTF. Written as DNA, the CDR3 is TGTGCCAGCAGCTTAGGCCGAGGGGCTTGGTATGGCTACACCTTC.

The gene calls are TRBV7-8 and TRBJ2-3; D not certain. The CDR3 is made up of 13 amino acids. Germline CDR1 SGHVS, CDR2 FQNEAQ. Trimming removed 1 base at V and 4 bases at J, with 6 bases between. The CDR3, as DNA: TGTGCCAGCAGCTTAGTCCCGGCAGATACGCAGTATTTT. This encodes CASSLVPADTQYF. The full variable domain, rest sourced from reference TRBV7-8 and TRBJ2-3, is GAGVSQSPRYKVAKRGQDVALRCDPISGHVSLFWYQQALGQGPEFLTYFQNEAQLDKSGLPSDRFFAERPEGSVSTLKIQRTQQEDSAVYLCASSLVPADTQYFGPGTRLTVL.

The V and J genes are TRBV4-2 and TRBJ2-3; 7 bases line up with TRBD2. Germline CDR1 and CDR2: LGHNA and YNFKEQ. The CDR3 is 18 residues long. Losses at the gene ends were 2 bases for V and 2 bases for J; bases not matched to a gene: 13. CDR3 in amino acids: CASSQQIVAGTDTDTQYF. CDR3 nucleotides: TGTGCCAGCAGCCAACAGATCGTAGCGGGTACGGACACAGATACGCAGTATTTT.

The chain couples TRBV15 to TRBJ2-1; tentative D call: TRBD2 (7 bases). CDR3 length equals 17 residues. Per the germline V gene, CDR1 is LNHNV and CDR2 is YYDKDF (reference sequence). The V gene lost 0 bases and the J gene lost 10 bases, with 22 bases spanning the gap. In DNA, the CDR3 is TGTGCCACCAGCAGAGATGGCCTAGGGGGGGTCTTGGGAGAGCAGTTCTTC. Encoded protein: CATSRDGLGGVLGEQFF. The complete variable domain, with remaining parts taken from reference TRBV15 and TRBJ2-1, reads DAMVIQNPRYQVTQFGKPVTLSCSQTLNHNVMYWYQQKSSQAPKLLFHYYDKDFNNEADTPDNFQSRRPNTSFCFLDIRSPGLGDTAMYLCATSRDGLGGVLGEQFFGPGTRLTVL.

The chain couples TRBV7-2 to TRBJ1-1; 7 bases agree with TRBD1. Germline CDR1 and CDR2: SGHTA and FQGNSA. After removal of 2 bases from V and 4 bases from J, the junction contained 7 bases not matched to a gene. The CDR3 contains 15 residues. CDR3 sequence: CASSLQGEGSTEAFF. The CDR3, as DNA: TGTGCCAGCAGCTTACAGGGGGAGGGTTCCACTGAAGCTTTCTTT.

The CDR3 loop is CASSHALGSGEYNEQFF. The DNA of the CDR3 is TGCGCCAGCAGCCATGCCCTCGGTAGCGGGGAGTACAATGAGCAGTTCTTC. V gene TRBV4-1 combines with J gene TRBJ2-1; 8 bases fit TRBD2. With V trimmed by 3 bases and J by 4 bases, 11 bases remained unmatched. The CDR3 totals 17 residues. The germline V gene has CDR1 MGHRA and CDR2 YSYEKL.

The rearrangement uses TRBV19 and TRBJ2-5; 8 bases map to TRBD1. CDR1 and CDR2 (germline): LNHDA, SQIVND (reference sequence). V lost 4 bases to trimming and J lost 3 bases; unmatched junction nucleotides: 10. This CDR3 contains 16 residues. The CDR3 bases are TGTGCCAGTAGTAACCAGGTGGGACAGGTAAAAGAGACCCAGTACTTC. Amino acids: CASSNQVGQVKETQYF.

The V gene is TRBV5-1, the J gene TRBJ2-7, with 7 nucleotides matching TRBD2. The CDR3 extends over 15 amino acids. Germline V CDR1 and CDR2: SGHRS, YFSETQ. V lost 0 bases to trimming and J lost 2 bases; unmatched junction nucleotides: 5. The DNA of the CDR3 is TGCGCCAGCAGCTTGGGATTAGCGGGCACCTACGAGCAGTACGTC. Its protein is CASSLGLAGTYEQYV.